This TCR beta chain comes out of a study of CD8 T cells in Susac syndrome. Study details: Sequencing included Susac syndrome patients, about six of them with active disease and roughly eight in remission.

In germline, CDR1 is SGHTA, CDR2 FQGNSA. Trimming took 3 bases from V and 4 from J; bases not matched to a gene: 6. The CDR3 loop spans 14 amino acids. Study-wide findings and caveats: Clonal expansion of Susac CD8+ cells peaked in TEMRA cells, and it also peaked in active patients. The number of individuals included in the study's TCR sequencing and HLA analysis was acknowledged as relatively small.

Of note for this clonotype: Its antigen is currently unknown.

The RNA, roughly 0.5 to 1 ug, was put through reverse transcription using random hexamers. Coverage of TCR beta CDR3 amplification by immunoSEQ multiplex PCR extended to 54 Vbeta and 13 Jbeta. A single record per CDR3 protein comes from TCRdb applying MiXCR to the immunoSEQ multiplex PCR reads. The data hold about 130,000 distinct CDR3 sequences, with roughly 94% observed a single time. The TCR was taken from a human donor with Susac syndrome. The chain couples TRBV7-2 to TRBJ2-7, with TRBD2 matching over 7 bases. The sample consisted of CD8+ T cells from PBMCs. CDR3 residues: CASSFGGRAYEQYF. Written as DNA, the CDR3 is TGTGCCAGCAGCTTTGGTGGGAGGGCATACGAGCAGTACTTC.